The present TCR beta chain was sequenced within a study of blood T cell repertoires in COVID-19. The germline V gene encodes CDR1 SGHTS and CDR2 YDEGEE. V lost 1 base and J 1 base, leaving 6 bases between the germline ends. There are 14 residues in the CDR3. The method was immunoSEQ multiplex PCR; TCRdb's version includes in-frame clones alone and lacks a portion of them. The sample yields a few hundred thousand clones, nearly 90% seen once. Sample: peripheral blood. The receptor comes from a human donor in a cohort sampled during active COVID-19. The rearrangement joins TRBV5-8 to TRBJ1-5; perhaps TRBD1 as D (5 bases). CDR3 in DNA: TGTGCCAGCAGCTTGTACAGGAGCAATCAGCCCCAGCATTTT. Its translation: CASSLYRSNQPQHF.